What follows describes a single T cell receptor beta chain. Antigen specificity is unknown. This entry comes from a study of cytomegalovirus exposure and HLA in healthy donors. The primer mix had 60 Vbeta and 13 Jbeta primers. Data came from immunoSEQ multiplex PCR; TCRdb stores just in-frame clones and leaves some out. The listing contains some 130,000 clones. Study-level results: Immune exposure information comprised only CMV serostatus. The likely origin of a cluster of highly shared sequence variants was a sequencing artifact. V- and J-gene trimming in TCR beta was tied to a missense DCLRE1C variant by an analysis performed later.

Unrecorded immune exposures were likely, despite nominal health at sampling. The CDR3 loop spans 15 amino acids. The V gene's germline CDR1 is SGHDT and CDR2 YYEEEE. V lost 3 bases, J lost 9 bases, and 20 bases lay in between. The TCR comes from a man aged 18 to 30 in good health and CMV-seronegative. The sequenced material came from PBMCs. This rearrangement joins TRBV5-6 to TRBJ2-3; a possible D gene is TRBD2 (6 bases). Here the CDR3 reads CASSSTLTRRETQYF. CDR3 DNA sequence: TGTGCCAGCAGCTCAACGCTGACAAGGAGGGAGACGCAGTATTTT.